This record concerns one TCR beta chain sequence. Sequencing used immunoSEQ multiplex PCR; TCRdb keeps in-frame clones, though not all of them. The sample has approximately 330,000 clones; roughly 90% are singletons. The study recruited people aged about 18 to 90 years across approximately 25 US areas. The data belong to a study of blood T cell repertoires in COVID-19. The trim removed 5 bases at V and 6 bases at J, leaving 15 bases unmatched. This CDR3 contains 16 residues. The germline V gene has CDR1 SGHAT and CDR2 FQNNGV. The chain joins TRBV11-2 to TRBJ2-7, with TRBD2 identical over 8 bases. Specimen: PBMCs or T cells enriched from blood (not recorded which). The clonotype originates from a woman aged 25-40 years who had recovered from COVID-19. The CDR3 DNA sequence: TGTGCCAGCAGCCCCCCCAGGAGCGGGGGCGTTGGCGAGCAGTACTTC. It translates to CASSPPRSGGVGEQYF.